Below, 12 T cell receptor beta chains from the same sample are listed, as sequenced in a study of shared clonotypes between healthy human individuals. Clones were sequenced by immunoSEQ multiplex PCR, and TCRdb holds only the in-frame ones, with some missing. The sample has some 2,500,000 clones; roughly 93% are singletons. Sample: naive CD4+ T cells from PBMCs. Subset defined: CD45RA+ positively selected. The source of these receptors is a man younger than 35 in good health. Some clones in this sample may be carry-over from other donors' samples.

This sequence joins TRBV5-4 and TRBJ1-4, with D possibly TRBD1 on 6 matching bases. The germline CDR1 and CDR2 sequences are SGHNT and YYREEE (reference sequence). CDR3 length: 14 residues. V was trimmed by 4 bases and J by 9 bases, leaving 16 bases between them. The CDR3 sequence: CASSHWGARQKLFF. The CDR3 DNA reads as TGTGCCAGCAGCCACTGGGGGGCCCGGCAAAAACTGTTTTTT.

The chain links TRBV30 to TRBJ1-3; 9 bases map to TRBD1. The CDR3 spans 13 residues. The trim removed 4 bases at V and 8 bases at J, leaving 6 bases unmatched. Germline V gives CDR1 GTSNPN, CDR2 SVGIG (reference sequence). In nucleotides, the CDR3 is TGTGCCTGGACCCTGGACAGGGGAGACACCATATATTTT. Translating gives CAWTLDRGDTIYF. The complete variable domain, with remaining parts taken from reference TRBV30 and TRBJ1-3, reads SQTIHQWPATLVQPVGSPLSLECTVEGTSNPNLYWYRQAAGRGLQLLFYSVGIGQISSEVPQNLSASRPQDRQFILSSKKLLLSDSGFYLCAWTLDRGDTIYFGEGSWLTVV.

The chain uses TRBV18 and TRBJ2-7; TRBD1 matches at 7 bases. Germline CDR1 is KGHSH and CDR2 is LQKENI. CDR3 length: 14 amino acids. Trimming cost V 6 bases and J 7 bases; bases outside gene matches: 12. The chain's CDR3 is CASSPRQGNGEQYF. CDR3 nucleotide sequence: TGTGCCAGCTCTCCTCGACAGGGCAACGGGGAGCAGTACTTC. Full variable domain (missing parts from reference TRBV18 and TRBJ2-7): NAGVMQNPRHLVRRRGQEARLRCSPMKGHSHVYWYRQLPEEGLKFMVYLQKENIIDESGMPKERFSAEFPKEGPSILRIQQVVRGDSAAYFCASSPRQGNGEQYFGPGTRLTVT.

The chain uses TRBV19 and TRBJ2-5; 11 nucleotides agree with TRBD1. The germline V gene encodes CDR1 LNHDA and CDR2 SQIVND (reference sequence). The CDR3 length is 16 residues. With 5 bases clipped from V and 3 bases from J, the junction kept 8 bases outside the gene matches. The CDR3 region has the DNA TGTGCCAGTAGTTTACGATCGGGACAGGGGGAAGAGACCCAGTACTTC. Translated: CASSLRSGQGEETQYF.

CDR3 loop: CASTAFNEKLFF. CDR3 DNA sequence: TGTGCCAGCACGGCGTTTAATGAAAAACTGTTTTTT. The chain uses TRBV28 and TRBJ1-4; D remains ambiguous. The germline V and J ends were trimmed by 7 bases and 4 bases, with 7 bases remaining between them. This CDR3 spans 12 amino acids. Germline V gives CDR1 MDHEN, CDR2 SYDVKM.

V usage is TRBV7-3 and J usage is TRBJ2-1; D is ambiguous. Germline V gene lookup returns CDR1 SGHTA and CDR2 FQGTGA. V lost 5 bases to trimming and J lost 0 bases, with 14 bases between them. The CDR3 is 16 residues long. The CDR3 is CASSLRYGSSYNEQFF. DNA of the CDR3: TGTGCCAGCAGCCTTAGGTACGGTAGCTCCTACAATGAGCAGTTCTTC.

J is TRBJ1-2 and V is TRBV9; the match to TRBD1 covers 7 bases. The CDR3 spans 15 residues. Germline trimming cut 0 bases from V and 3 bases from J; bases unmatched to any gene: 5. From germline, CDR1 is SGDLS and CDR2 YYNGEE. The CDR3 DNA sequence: TGTGCCAGCAGCGTAGAGGGGGCCGCTTACTATGGCTACACCTTC. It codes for CASSVEGAAYYGYTF.

The CDR3 DNA reads as TGTGCCAGCAGCCCCTGGTGGGGAACAACTAATGAAAAACTGTTTTTT. Its translation is CASSPWWGTTNEKLFF. The J gene is TRBJ1-4, the V gene TRBV9, with D unclear. Trimming stripped 4 bases from V and 0 bases from J, with 13 bases between. Germline V CDR1 and CDR2: SGDLS, YYNGEE. CDR3 length equals 16 residues.

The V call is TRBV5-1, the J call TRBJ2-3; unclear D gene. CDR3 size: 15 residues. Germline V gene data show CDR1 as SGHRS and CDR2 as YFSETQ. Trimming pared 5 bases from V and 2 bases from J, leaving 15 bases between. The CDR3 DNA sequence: TGCGCCAGCAGTTCAGGCCGGGCCACCACAGATACGCAGTATTTT. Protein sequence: CASSSGRATTDTQYF. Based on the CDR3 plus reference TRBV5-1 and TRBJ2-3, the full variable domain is KAGVTQTPRYLIKTRGQQVTLSCSPISGHRSVSWYQQTPGQGLQFLFEYFSETQRNKGNFPGRFSGRQFSNSRSEMNVSTLELGDSALYLCASSSGRATTDTQYFGPGTRLTVL.

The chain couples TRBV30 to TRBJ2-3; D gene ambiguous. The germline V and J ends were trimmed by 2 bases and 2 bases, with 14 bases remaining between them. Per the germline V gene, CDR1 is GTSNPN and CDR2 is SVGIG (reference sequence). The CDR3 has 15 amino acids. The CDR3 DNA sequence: TGTGCCTGGAGTAGACCAAGGGTCCTCACAGATACGCAGTATTTT. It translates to CAWSRPRVLTDTQYF.

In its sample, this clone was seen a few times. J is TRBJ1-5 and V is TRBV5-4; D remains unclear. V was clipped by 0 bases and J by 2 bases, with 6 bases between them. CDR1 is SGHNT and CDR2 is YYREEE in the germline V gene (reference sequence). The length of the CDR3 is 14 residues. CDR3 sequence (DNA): TGTGCCAGCAGCTTGGGGCACCGCAATCAGCCCCAGCATTTT. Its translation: CASSLGHRNQPQHF.

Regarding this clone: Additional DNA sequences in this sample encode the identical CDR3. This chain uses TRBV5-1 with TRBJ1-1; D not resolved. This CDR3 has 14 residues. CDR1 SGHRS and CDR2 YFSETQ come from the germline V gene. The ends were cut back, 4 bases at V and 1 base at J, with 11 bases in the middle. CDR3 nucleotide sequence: TGCGCCAGCAGCCCCTTGGGAGGGAACACTGAAGCTTTCTTT. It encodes CASSPLGGNTEAFF.